This is a list of T cell receptor beta chains from one sample in a study of T cells expressing NK-cell markers. Following a re-call of the 5' RACE reads, TCRdb has one entry per CDR3 protein and lacks DNA. The specimen's table records some 600,000 distinct CDR3 sequences. Sample: blood T cells: a sorted CD56 or NKG2C T cell subset, CD4+ or CD8+ T cells, or bulk PBMC T cells (not recorded which). The receptors stem from a man younger than 30 in good health. CDR3s include the opening cysteine and the closing phenylalanine or tryptophan.

CDR3	V	J
CASSPQTGTSSYNEQFF	TRBV7-8	TRBJ2-1
CSARDALLDGNTGELFF	TRBV20-1	TRBJ2-2
CSATRGTSYEQYF	TRBV20-1	TRBJ2-7
CASSPLAGGPTETQYF	TRBV7-9	TRBJ2-5
CAISDAWGRAGTEAFF	TRBV10-3	TRBJ1-1
CAWGDRVGETQYF	TRBV30	TRBJ2-5
CASSSLGRERDEQYF	TRBV6-2/TRBV6-3	TRBJ2-7
CASSQVTGITQPQHF	TRBV4-1	TRBJ1-5
CASSRGQGGDPETRTQYF	TRBV5-1	TRBJ2-3
CSVRAGVDIQYF	TRBV29-1	TRBJ2-4
CATSPGGRLGNQPQHF	TRBV24-1	TRBJ1-5
CAISRGNTIYF	TRBV10-3	TRBJ1-3
CASSRLTTTRGQYF	TRBV6-2/TRBV6-3	TRBJ2-7
CATGIAGGPGNEQFF	TRBV19	TRBJ2-1
CASIGQGGNEQFF	TRBV7-9	TRBJ2-1
CASSPPRITDTQYF	TRBV3-1	TRBJ2-3
CASSSLLAGNTDTQYF	TRBV27	TRBJ2-3
CASSAQDTEAFF	TRBV12-3/TRBV12-4	TRBJ1-1
CATSDPEINANTGELFF	TRBV24-1	TRBJ2-2
CASSPGTSGVHEQFF	TRBV12-3/TRBV12-4	TRBJ2-1
CASQQGYNEQFF	TRBV4-1	TRBJ2-1
CASSQGLYTEAFF	TRBV4-2	TRBJ1-1
CASSPLDGTGNTIYF	TRBV14	TRBJ1-3
CASSQDGGGGYGYTF	TRBV3-1	TRBJ1-2
CSARWAGDGYTF	TRBV20-1	TRBJ1-2
CASSPGQGLHTGELFF	TRBV3-1	TRBJ2-2
CASSLSLAGELEQFF	TRBV27	TRBJ2-1
CASSLGTGAWRYGYTF	TRBV12-3/TRBV12-4	TRBJ1-2
CASKSSGSSGELFF	TRBV5-1	TRBJ2-2
CAGPLGTDTQYF	TRBV28	TRBJ2-3
CASSVSGRAGYNEQFF	TRBV9	TRBJ2-1
CSGISPNTYEQYF	TRBV20-1	TRBJ2-7
CASSLTPWGSDTQYF	TRBV7-2	TRBJ2-3
CAGAWHKNTEAFF	TRBV2	TRBJ1-1
CASSPLRAGDANTGELFF	TRBV18	TRBJ2-2
CASSPRLAGDQRGQFF	TRBV12-3/TRBV12-4	TRBJ2-1
CASSLYRIRDNEQFF	TRBV27	TRBJ2-1
CAISGVAYEQYF	TRBV10-3	TRBJ2-7
CASSYGGRYEQYF	TRBV7-2	TRBJ2-7
CASQTSPNTGELFF	TRBV5-1	TRBJ2-2
CASSLNRGRAGADTQYF	TRBV7-2	TRBJ2-3
CSARDYREKLFF	TRBV20-1	TRBJ1-4
CASSDPRGAFDEQYF	TRBV25-1	TRBJ2-7
CASSLAVSYNEQFF	TRBV25-1	TRBJ2-1
CASTKGGRGFSGANVLTF	TRBV6-1	TRBJ2-6
CSASRPGTSDDTQYF	TRBV20-1	TRBJ2-3
CASSQDWRGYGYTF	TRBV3-1	TRBJ1-2
CASSQDLLGLDEAFF	TRBV4-2	TRBJ1-1
CASSVLTSGRNNEQFF	TRBV27	TRBJ2-1
CASSGRVPGYEQYF	TRBV5-5	TRBJ2-7
CASEKQGSDTEAFF	TRBV12-5	TRBJ1-1
CSAVNQGAGTDTQYF	TRBV20-1	TRBJ2-3